The TCR beta chain described here comes from a study of cytomegalovirus exposure and HLA in healthy donors. About this clone itself: Its antigen is undetermined. The limits of the CDR3 on the DNA are not certain, so only TCRdb's listed CDR3 is given.

Germline CDR1 and CDR2: LNHDA and SQIVND (reference sequence). 13 amino acids form the CDR3, both terminal residues included. General study points: Upon later analysis, TCR association rates were observed to vary by HLA locus, being highest for DRB1 and lowest for HLA-C.

Primers for the PCR totalled 60 Vbeta and 13 Jbeta. Assay: immunoSEQ multiplex PCR; the TCRdb copy retains only in-frame clones and omits some. The sample records approximately 190,000 clones, about 13% being singletons. Sequencing was carried out using PBMCs. The clonotype originates from a man aged 45-60 years in good health and CMV-seropositive. The rearrangement links TRBV19 to TRBJ1-2. The CDR3 loop reads CASSIFWREGYTF.